This T cell receptor beta chain was sequenced in a study of cytomegalovirus exposure and HLA in healthy donors. With regard to this clone: Antigen specificity is unknown.

Study-level points and caveats: Rarity held for most TCR sequences, but there were some public TCRs that occurred in many donors. In a later analysis, V- and J-gene trimming of beta chains associated with a DCLRE1C missense variant, replicated independently. Rates of TCR association differed by HLA locus in a later analysis, with DRB1 highest and HLA-C lowest. An assumption of roughly uniform sequencing depth across donors underlay the presence/absence analyses.

Germline V CDR1 and CDR2: MDHEN, SYDVKM. This CDR3 is built from 15 residues. V lost 10 bases, J lost 9 bases, and 25 bases lay in between. Use of 60 Vbeta and 13 Jbeta primers characterized the PCR. Sequencing used immunoSEQ multiplex PCR; TCRdb keeps in-frame clones, though not all of them. The table records 110,000 to 150,000 clones, roughly 70% of them present only once. V usage is TRBV28 and J usage is TRBJ1-5; possibly TRBD1 for D (6 bases). This clonotype was obtained from a man aged 18 to 29 in good health and CMV-seropositive. The sample consisted of PBMCs. This chain's CDR3 is CATLPGQTAPRPQHF. CDR3 DNA sequence: TGTGCCACCCTCCCGGGACAAACAGCGCCCCGGCCCCAGCATTTT.